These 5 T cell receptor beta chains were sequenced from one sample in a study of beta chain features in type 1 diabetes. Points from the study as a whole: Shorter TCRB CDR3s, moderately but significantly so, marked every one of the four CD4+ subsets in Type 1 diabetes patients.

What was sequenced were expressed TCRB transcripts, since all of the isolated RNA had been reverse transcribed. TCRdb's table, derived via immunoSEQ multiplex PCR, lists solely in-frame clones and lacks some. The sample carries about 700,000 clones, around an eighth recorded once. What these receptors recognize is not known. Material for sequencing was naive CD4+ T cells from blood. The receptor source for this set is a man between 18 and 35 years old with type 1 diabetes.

The CDR3 DNA sequence: TGTGCCAGCAGTCCTCTAAGACAGGGTTCGGGTTCACCCCTCCACTTT. Amino acid sequence: CASSPLRQGSGSPLHF. The chain is built from TRBV6-6 and TRBJ1-6, with 7 positions matching TRBD1. CDR3 length: 16 amino acids. Germline CDR1 MNHNY, CDR2 SVGAGI (reference sequence). Unmatched junction bases numbered 13, after V lost 5 bases and J lost 9 bases.

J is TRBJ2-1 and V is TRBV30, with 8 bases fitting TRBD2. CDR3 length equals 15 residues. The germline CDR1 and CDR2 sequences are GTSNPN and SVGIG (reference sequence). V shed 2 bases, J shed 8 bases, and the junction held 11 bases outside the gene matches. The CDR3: CAWSWASGRSDEQFF. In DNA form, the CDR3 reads TGTGCCTGGAGTTGGGCTAGCGGGCGCTCGGATGAGCAGTTCTTC.

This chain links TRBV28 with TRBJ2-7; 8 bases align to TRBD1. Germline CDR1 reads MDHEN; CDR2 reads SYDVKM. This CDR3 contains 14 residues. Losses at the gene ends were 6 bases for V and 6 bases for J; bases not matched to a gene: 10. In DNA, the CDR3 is TGTGCCAGCAGCTCAGGACAGGGCCCGTCCGAGCAGTACTTC. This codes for CASSSGQGPSEQYF.

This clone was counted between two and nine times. CDR3 region: CASSEKDETQYF. The CDR3 coding sequence is TGCGCCAGCAGTGAGAAGGATGAGACCCAGTACTTC. This chain joins TRBV10-2 and TRBJ2-5; D is ambiguous. V lost 2 bases, J lost 5 bases, and 6 bases lay in between. Germline CDR1 is WSHSY and CDR2 is SAAADI. This CDR3 has 12 amino acids.

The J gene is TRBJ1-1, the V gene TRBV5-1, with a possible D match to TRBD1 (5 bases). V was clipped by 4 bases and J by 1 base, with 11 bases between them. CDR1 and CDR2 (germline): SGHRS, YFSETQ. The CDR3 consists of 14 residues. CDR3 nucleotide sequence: TGCGCCAGCAGCACCTCGCAGGGGAACACTGAAGCTTTCTTT. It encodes CASSTSQGNTEAFF.